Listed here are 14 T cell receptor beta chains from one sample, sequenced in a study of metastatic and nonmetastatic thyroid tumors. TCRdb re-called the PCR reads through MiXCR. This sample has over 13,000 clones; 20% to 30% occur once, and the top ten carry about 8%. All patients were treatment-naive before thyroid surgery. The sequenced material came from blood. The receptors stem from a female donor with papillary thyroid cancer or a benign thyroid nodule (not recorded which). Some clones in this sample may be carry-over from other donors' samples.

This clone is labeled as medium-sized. The CDR3 sequence: CASSIATGQNQPQHF. CDR3 nucleotide sequence: TGTGCCAGTAGTATAGCGACAGGACAGAATCAGCCCCAGCATTTT. The chain is built from TRBV19 and TRBJ1-5; a weak D match, TRBD1 (6 bases). V gave up 1 base and J gave up 4 bases, with 11 bases separating them. The CDR3 is 15 amino acids. Looked up from germline, CDR1 is LNHDA and CDR2 is SQIVND (reference sequence).

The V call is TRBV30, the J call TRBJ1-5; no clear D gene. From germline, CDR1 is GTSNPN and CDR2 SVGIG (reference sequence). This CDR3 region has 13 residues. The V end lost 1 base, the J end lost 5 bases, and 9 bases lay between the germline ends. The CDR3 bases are TGTGCCTGGAGTGCCGCCAGGCATCAGCCCCAGCATTTT. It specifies CAWSAARHQPQHF.

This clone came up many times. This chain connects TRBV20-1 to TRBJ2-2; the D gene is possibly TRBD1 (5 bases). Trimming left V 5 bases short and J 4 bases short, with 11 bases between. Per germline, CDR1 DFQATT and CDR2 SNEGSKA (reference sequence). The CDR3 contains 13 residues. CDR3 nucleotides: TGCAGTGCTGCCCGGACATTCACCGGGGAGCTGTTTTTT. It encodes CSAARTFTGELFF.

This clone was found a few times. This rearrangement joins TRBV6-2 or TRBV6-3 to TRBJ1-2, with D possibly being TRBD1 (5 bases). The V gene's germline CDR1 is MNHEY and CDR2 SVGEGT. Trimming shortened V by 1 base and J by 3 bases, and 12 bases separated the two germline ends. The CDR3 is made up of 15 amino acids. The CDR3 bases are TGTGCCAGCAGTTACTTCGGGACTGAGTACTATGGCTACACCTTC. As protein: CASSYFGTEYYGYTF.

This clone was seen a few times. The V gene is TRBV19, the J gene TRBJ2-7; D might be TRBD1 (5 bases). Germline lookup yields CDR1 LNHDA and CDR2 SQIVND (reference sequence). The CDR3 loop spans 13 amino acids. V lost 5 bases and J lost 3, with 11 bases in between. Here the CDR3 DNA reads TGTGCCAGTAGTCAGACAGAGCTCTACGAGCAGTACTTC. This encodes CASSQTELYEQYF.

CDR3 loop: CASSSFGGRYGELFF. For the CDR3, the DNA is TGTGCCAGCAGCTCCTTCGGAGGGAGGTACGGGGAGCTGTTTTTT. The chain carries TRBV7-3 and TRBJ2-2, with a tentative D call TRBD2 (6 bases). Germline V lookup: CDR1 SGHTA, CDR2 FQGTGA. The CDR3 runs 15 residues. With 4 bases removed from V and 7 bases from J, the gap between germline ends came to 16 bases. Combining the CDR3 with reference TRBV7-3 and TRBJ2-2 gives the whole variable domain GAGVSQTPSNKVTEKGKYVELRCDPISGHTALYWYRQSLGQGPEFLIYFQGTGAADDSGLPNDRFFAVRPEGSVSTLKIQRTERGDSAVYLCASSSFGGRYGELFFGEGSRLTVL.

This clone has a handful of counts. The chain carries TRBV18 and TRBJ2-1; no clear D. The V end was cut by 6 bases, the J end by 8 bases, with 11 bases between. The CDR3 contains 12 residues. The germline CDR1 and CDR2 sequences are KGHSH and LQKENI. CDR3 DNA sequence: TGTGCCAGCTCCCCGGCGGCCTATGAGCAGTTCTTC. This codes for CASSPAAYEQFF.

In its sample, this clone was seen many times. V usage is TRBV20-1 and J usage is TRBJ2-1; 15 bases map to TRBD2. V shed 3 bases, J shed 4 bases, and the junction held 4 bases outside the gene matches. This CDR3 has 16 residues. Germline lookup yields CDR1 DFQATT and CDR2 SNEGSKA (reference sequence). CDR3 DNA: TGCAGTGCTAGGGTTGGACTAGCGGGGGGGTACAATGAGCAGTTCTTC. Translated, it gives CSARVGLAGGYNEQFF.

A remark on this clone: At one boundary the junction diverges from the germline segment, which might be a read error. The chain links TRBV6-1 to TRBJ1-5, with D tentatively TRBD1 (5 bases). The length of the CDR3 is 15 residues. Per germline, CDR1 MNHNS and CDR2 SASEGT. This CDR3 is CASSEVGGGVQPQHF. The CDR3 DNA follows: TGTGCCAGCAGCGAAGTTGGGGGGGGAGTTCAGCCCCAGCATTTT.

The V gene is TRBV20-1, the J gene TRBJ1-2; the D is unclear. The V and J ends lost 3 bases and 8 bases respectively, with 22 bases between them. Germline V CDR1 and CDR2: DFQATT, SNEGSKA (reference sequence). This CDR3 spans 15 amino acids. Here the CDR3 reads CSASESLSPSRGYTF. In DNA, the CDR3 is TGCAGTGCTAGCGAAAGTCTTAGCCCCTCCCGCGGCTACACCTTC.

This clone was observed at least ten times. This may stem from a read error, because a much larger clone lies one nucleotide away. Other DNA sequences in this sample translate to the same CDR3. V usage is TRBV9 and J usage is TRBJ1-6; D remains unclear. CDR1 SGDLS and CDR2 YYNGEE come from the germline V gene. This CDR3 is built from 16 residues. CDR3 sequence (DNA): TGCGCCAGCAGCGTAGGTGGGCCAGTAGGTGCATCACCCCTCCACTTT. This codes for CASSVGGPVGASPLHF.

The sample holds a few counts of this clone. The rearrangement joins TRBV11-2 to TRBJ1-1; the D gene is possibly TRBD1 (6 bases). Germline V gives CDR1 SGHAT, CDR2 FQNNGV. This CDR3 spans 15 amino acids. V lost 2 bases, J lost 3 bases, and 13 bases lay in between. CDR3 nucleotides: TGTGCCAGCAGCTTATTCCAGGGGTTGGACACTGAAGCTTTCTTT. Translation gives CASSLFQGLDTEAFF.

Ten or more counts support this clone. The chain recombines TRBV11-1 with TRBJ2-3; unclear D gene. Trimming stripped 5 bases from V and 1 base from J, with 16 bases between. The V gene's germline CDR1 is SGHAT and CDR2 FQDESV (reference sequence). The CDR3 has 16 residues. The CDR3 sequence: CASSAPLQRGTDTQYF. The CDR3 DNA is TGTGCCAGCAGCGCCCCACTACAGCGTGGCACAGATACGCAGTATTTT.

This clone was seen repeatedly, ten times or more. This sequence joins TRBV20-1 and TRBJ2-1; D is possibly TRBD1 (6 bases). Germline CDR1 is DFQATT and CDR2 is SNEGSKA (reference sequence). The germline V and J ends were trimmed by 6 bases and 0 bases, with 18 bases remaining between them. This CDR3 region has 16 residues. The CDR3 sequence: CSATSLDSSSYNEQFF. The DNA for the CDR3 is TGCAGTGCCACCAGCCTGGACAGCAGCTCCTACAATGAGCAGTTCTTC.